Presented here are 2 T cell receptor beta chains from one specimen sequenced in a study of blood T cell repertoires in COVID-19. Using immunoSEQ multiplex PCR, the repertoire was profiled, and TCRdb retains in-frame clones only, with some absent. The table lists 260,000 or so clones, just over 85% of them singletons. The sample taken for sequencing was PBMCs or T cells enriched from blood (not recorded which). These receptors were obtained from a man aged 18 to 30 who had recovered from COVID-19.

The chain recombines TRBV19 with TRBJ1-1; TRBD1 matches at 9 bases. This CDR3 region has 15 residues. V lost 9 bases and J lost 1; bases outside the gene matches: 9. CDR1 and CDR2 from the germline V gene are LNHDA and SQIVND (reference sequence). The CDR3 is CASETGTGKNTEAFF. The CDR3 region has the DNA TGTGCCAGCGAGACCGGGACAGGGAAGAACACTGAAGCTTTCTTT.

A single count supports this clone. The chain combines TRBV28 with TRBJ2-6; TRBD1 matches 8 bases. The CDR3 consists of 14 residues. V shed 9 bases and J 1 base; nucleotides not matched to a gene: 2. Germline V gene lookup returns CDR1 MDHEN and CDR2 SYDVKM. The CDR3 loop reads CASRQGSGANVLTF. The DNA of the CDR3 is TGTGCCAGTAGACAGGGGTCTGGGGCCAACGTCCTGACTTTC.